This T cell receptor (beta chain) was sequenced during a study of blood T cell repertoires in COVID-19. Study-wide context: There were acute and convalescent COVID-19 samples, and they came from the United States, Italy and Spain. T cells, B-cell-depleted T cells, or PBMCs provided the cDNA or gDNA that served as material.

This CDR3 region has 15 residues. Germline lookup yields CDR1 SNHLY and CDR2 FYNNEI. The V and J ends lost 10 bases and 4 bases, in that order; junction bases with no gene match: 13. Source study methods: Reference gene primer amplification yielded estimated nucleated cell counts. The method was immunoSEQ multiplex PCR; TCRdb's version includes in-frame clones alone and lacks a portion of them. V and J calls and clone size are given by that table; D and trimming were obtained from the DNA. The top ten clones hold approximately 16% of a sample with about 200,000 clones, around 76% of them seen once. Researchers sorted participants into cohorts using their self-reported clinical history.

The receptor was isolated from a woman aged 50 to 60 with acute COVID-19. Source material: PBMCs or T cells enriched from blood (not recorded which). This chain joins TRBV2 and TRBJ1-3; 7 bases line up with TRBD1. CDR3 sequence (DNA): TGTGCCACGAAAAAAGAGGGGACAGCAGGAAACACCATATATTTT. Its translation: CATKKEGTAGNTIYF.